Detailed here is one T cell receptor (beta chain). Its antigen remains unidentified. The CDR3 is made up of 17 amino acids. The V gene's germline CDR1 is MNHEY and CDR2 SMNVEV (reference sequence). RNA extraction gave at least 5 micrograms of total RNA per sample. Sample-barcoded 5' priming and a J-beta primer mix drove a second PCR of roughly 7 to 11 cycles. One entry per CDR3 protein results from TCRdb running MiXCR on the 5' RACE reads. This sample has 1,300,000 or so distinct CDR3 sequences, with around 55% found just once. The sample belongs to a study of blood T cells in healthy people across ages. Points from the study as a whole: The study found more naive CD4+ cells and higher diversity in long-lived than aged donors.

The chain couples TRBV27 to TRBJ2-4, with TRBD2 matching 9 bases. The DNA end lines up better with TRBJ2-5; the J call may be wrong. This clonotype originated in a man between 18 and 35 years old in good health. The sample consisted of blood. The CDR3 protein is CASSLGTSSTKGETQYF. CDR3 coding DNA: TGTGCCAGCAGTCTAGGGACTAGCAGCACAAAGGGGGAGACCCAGTACTTC.